This T cell receptor (beta chain) was recorded in a study of Graves' ophthalmopathy and Graves' hyperthyroidism. Amplification of TCR beta CDR3 regions used RNA transcripts. HTBI primers served in a first-round RT-PCR, which a second-round multiplex PCR followed. TCRdb redid the calling of the multiplex PCR reads with MiXCR, one entry per CDR3 protein. The sample yields more than 550,000 distinct CDR3 sequences, 35% to 45% seen once. This clonotype turned up a few times. A junction end diverges from the germline sequence, so it may reflect a read error. What was sequenced was peripheral blood. This receptor was identified in an adult man with Graves' ophthalmopathy.

DNA for the CDR3: TGTGCCAGCAGTGAAGGGCCGGGGACGAACGAGCAGTACTTC. As protein: CASSEGPGTNEQYF. The rearrangement joins TRBV10-3 to TRBJ2-7; D might be TRBD1 or TRBD2, each matching 5 bases. CDR3 length equals 14 residues. CDR1 is ENHRY, CDR2 SYGVKD, per germline.